In this sample, the clone carrying this T cell receptor (beta chain) turned up a few times. Its antigen is undetermined. The data were taken from a study of beta chain features in type 1 diabetes. General study points: Any role of HLA type in TCRB rearrangement remained unresolved here.

Expressed TCRB transcripts were sequenced, since all the RNA that had been isolated was reverse transcribed. Produced via immunoSEQ multiplex PCR; TCRdb's table is partial and in-frame only. The sample lists about 620,000 clones; roughly a sixth were seen once. Germline CDR1 reads MNHEY; CDR2 reads SVGAGI. The ends were cut back, 6 bases at V and 0 bases at J, with 12 bases in the middle. The CDR3 has 14 residues. The sequence came from a man younger than 35 in good health. The V call is TRBV6-5, the J call TRBJ2-7; perhaps TRBD2 as D (5 bases). Sequenced material: naive CD4+ T cells from blood. In DNA, the CDR3 is TGTGCCAGCAGACGGGTGGGGAGCTCCTACGAGCAGTACTTC. Residues: CASRRVGSSYEQYF.